This T cell receptor beta chain originates from a study of beta chain features in type 1 diabetes. One heparinised draw, averaging about 110 mL, was taken per donor. Sorted cells reached over 95% purity in every population. With regard to this clone: The antigen is not known.

Expressed TCRB transcripts were sequenced, since all the RNA that had been isolated was reverse transcribed. Produced via immunoSEQ multiplex PCR; TCRdb's table is partial and in-frame only. Altogether around 180,000 clones are present, more than 10% being singletons, with the ten largest covering approximately 0.62%. Germline CDR1 reads SNHLY; CDR2 reads FYNNEI. The trim removed 7 bases at V and 7 bases at J, leaving 12 bases unmatched. The CDR3 length is 15 residues. Study results and caveats: The study notes PCR might favor shorter templates equally in patients and controls. Insertions were fewer and deletions more numerous at VDJ junctions in type 1 diabetes patients.

The TCR originated in a woman aged 18-29 years in good health. The chain employs TRBV2 and TRBJ1-5, with TRBD1 matching over 8 bases. The sequencing input was central memory CD4+ T cells from blood. Here the CDR3 DNA reads TGTGCCAGCACCTCGGACAGGGAGGTCTGGCAGCCCCAGCATTTT. Translation gives CASTSDREVWQPQHF. The complete variable domain, with remaining parts taken from reference TRBV2 and TRBJ1-5, reads EPEVTQTPSHQVTQMGQEVILRCVPISNHLYFYWYRQILGQKVEFLVSFYNNEISEKSEIFDDQFSVERPDGSNFTLKIRSTKLEDSAMYFCASTSDREVWQPQHFGDGTRLSIL.